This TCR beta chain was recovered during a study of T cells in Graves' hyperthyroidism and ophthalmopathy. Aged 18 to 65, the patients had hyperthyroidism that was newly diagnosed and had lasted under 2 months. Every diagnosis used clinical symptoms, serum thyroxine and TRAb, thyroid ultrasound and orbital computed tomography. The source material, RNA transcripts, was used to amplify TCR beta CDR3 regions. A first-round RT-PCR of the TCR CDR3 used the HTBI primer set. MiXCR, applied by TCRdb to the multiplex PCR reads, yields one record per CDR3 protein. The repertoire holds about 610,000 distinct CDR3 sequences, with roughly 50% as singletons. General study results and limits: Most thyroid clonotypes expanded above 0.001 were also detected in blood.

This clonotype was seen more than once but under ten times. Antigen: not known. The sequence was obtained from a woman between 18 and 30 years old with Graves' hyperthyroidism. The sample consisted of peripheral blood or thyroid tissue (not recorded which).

CDR3 DNA sequence: TGTGCCAGCAGTGAGGGACAGGGTTATTCGCATGGCTACACCTTC. It specifies CASSEGQGYSHGYTF. V is TRBV2 and J is TRBJ1-2; 9 bases line up with TRBD1. Germline trimming cut 3 bases from V and 6 bases from J; bases unmatched to any gene: 8. This CDR3 comprises 15 residues. Per the germline V gene, CDR1 is SNHLY and CDR2 is FYNNEI. The whole variable domain, filled in from reference TRBV2 and TRBJ1-2, reads EPEVTQTPSHQVTQMGQEVILRCVPISNHLYFYWYRQILGQKVEFLVSFYNNEISEKSEIFDDQFSVERPDGSNFTLKIRSTKLEDSAMYFCASSEGQGYSHGYTFGSGTRLTVV.